This record covers a single TCR beta chain. Its specificity is unknown. The data stem from a study of T cell responses to AZD1222 COVID-19 vaccine. General study results and limits: White British people made up most donors, females outnumbered males, and clonal diversity was possibly underestimated. Reportedly, nearly half of unique spike TCRs recognized epitopes outside B.1.351/B.1.1.7 mutations. Increased Spike-specific TCR breadth and depth were observed after two AZD1222 doses.

The CDR3 has 12 amino acids. Germline-derived CDR1 and CDR2 are LNHNV and YYDKDF (reference sequence). Trimming left V 4 bases short and J 3 bases short, with 4 bases between. Using immunoSEQ multiplex PCR, the repertoire was profiled, and TCRdb retains in-frame clones only, with some absent. This sample has fewer than 90,000 clones, with around 83% found just once. This receptor was obtained from an adult who received the AZD1222 COVID-19 vaccine. The V and J genes are TRBV15 and TRBJ1-3, with unresolved D. The input for sequencing was peripheral blood, taken 28 days after the second AZD1222 dose. The CDR3 DNA reads as TGTGCCACCAGCACTCGTGGAAACACCATATATTTT. This sequence encodes CATSTRGNTIYF.